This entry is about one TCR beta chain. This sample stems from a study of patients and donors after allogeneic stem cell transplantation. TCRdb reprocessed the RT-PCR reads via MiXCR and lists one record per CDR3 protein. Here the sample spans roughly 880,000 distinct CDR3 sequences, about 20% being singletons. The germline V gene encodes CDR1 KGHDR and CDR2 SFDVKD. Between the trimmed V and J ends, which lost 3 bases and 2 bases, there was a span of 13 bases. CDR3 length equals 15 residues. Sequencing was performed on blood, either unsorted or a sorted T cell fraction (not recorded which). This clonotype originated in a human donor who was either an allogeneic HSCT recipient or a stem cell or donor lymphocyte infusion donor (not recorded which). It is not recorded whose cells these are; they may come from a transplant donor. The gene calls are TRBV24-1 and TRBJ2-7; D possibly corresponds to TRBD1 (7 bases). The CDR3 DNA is TGTGCCACCAGTGATCCGGCAGGGGGGACCTACGAGCAGTACTTC. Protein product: CATSDPAGGTYEQYF.